This TCR beta chain was sequenced during a study of technical replicates of blood from a few donors. CDR1 and CDR2 from the germline V gene are SEHNR and FQNEAQ (reference sequence). Unmatched junction bases numbered 10, after V lost 5 bases and J lost 7 bases. This CDR3 contains 16 residues. Only in-frame clones appear in the TCRdb table, and some are missing; sequencing was by immunoSEQ multiplex PCR. The top ten clones hold about 0.19% of a sample with about 80,000 clones, 97% of them seen once. The chain recombines TRBV7-9 with TRBJ2-1, with 11 bases aligning to TRBD2. Sequenced input: T cells isolated from PBMCs. The TCR was taken from a human donor in good health. CDR3 bases: TGTGCCAGCAGCCATAGCGGGGGGGCCCAATTGAATGAGCAGTTCTTC. Its protein product is CASSHSGGAQLNEQFF. The whole variable domain, filled in from reference TRBV7-9 and TRBJ2-1, reads DTGVSQNPRHKITKRGQNVTFRCDPISEHNRLYWYRQTLGQGPEFLTYFQNEAQLEKSRLLSDRFSAERPKGSFSTLEIQRTEQGDSAMYLCASSHSGGAQLNEQFFGPGTRLTVL.